The 11 T cell receptor beta chains below were found in one sample sequenced in a study of blood T cell repertoires in COVID-19. Sequencing used immunoSEQ multiplex PCR; TCRdb keeps in-frame clones, though not all of them. This sample has 45,000 to 50,000 clones; around 86% occur once, and the top ten carry about 7%. The sample taken for sequencing was peripheral blood. These receptors originate from a man between 60 and 75 years old with active COVID-19.

This clone was recorded only once. The chain employs TRBV7-9 and TRBJ2-1; 7 bases fit TRBD2. Germline V gene lookup returns CDR1 SEHNR and CDR2 FQNEAQ (reference sequence). V trimming: 6 bases; J trimming: 8 bases; junction bases outside the gene matches: 16. The CDR3 consists of 16 residues. CDR3 DNA sequence: TGTGCCAGCAGTTCTCTGGGAGGGCTTCTTAACGATGAGCAGTTCTTC. Translated: CASSSLGGLLNDEQFF.

The rearrangement links TRBV2 to TRBJ2-7; 8 bases are shared with TRBD2. V shed 6 bases, J shed 2 bases, and the junction held 9 bases outside the gene matches. The CDR3 has 15 residues. Germline loops: CDR1 SNHLY, CDR2 FYNNEI. The CDR3 bases are TGTGCCAGCAGCCTACGAGCGGGAGTCCCCTACGAGCAGTACTTC. It is translated as CASSLRAGVPYEQYF.

This chain uses TRBV30 with TRBJ2-5; 8 nucleotides agree with TRBD1. This CDR3 spans 14 amino acids. V lost 2 bases and J lost 2; bases outside the gene matches: 4. Germline CDR1 and CDR2: GTSNPN and SVGIG (reference sequence). CDR3 DNA sequence: TGTGCCTGGAGTATCCGGGACAGGCAAGAGACCCAGTACTTC. Translating gives CAWSIRDRQETQYF.

The V call is TRBV25-1, the J call TRBJ2-3; D perhaps matches TRBD1 (5 bases). Trimming took off 1 base at V and 2 bases at J, with 10 bases between the two ends. This CDR3 region has 15 residues. The germline gives CDR1 MGHDK, CDR2 SYGVNS. CDR3 DNA sequence: TGTGCCAGCAGTGAATGGGGCGAGACCACAGATACGCAGTATTTT. It codes for CASSEWGETTDTQYF.

The gene calls are TRBV4-3 and TRBJ2-1, with TRBD1 matching 9 bases. The CDR3 extends over 15 amino acids. Per germline, CDR1 LGHNA and CDR2 YSLEER. J lost 5 bases, V lost 3 bases, and 5 bases had no gene match. The CDR3 loop is CASSQGTGHHNEQFF. The CDR3 DNA is TGCGCCAGCAGCCAGGGGACAGGGCACCACAATGAGCAGTTCTTC.

Comment on this clone: One junction end does not reproduce the germline sequence, and a read error may be involved. CDR3 region: CASSLSSTDTRYF. The CDR3 region has the DNA TGTGCCAGCAGTCTCTCCTCCACAGATACGCGGTATTTT. The chain links TRBV12-3 or TRBV12-4 to TRBJ2-3, with no clear D. This CDR3 contains 13 residues.

CDR3 protein: CASSSHGTKGTGELFF. Here the CDR3 DNA reads TGTGCCAGCAGTTCACACGGGACAAAAGGCACCGGGGAGCTGTTTTTT. The V gene is TRBV27, the J gene TRBJ2-2; D possibly corresponds to TRBD1 (6 bases). Trimming stripped 4 bases from V and 4 bases from J, with 16 bases between. The CDR3 is made up of 16 amino acids. Germline values: CDR1 MNHEY, CDR2 SMNVEV (reference sequence).

This sequence joins TRBV19 and TRBJ2-3; D gene ambiguous. With 5 bases removed from V and 0 bases from J, the gap between germline ends came to 18 bases. The CDR3 has 17 residues. Per the germline V gene, CDR1 is LNHDA and CDR2 is SQIVND (reference sequence). CDR3 in amino acids: CASSRPWALTSTDTQYF. CDR3 sequence (DNA): TGTGCCAGTAGTCGTCCTTGGGCGCTAACTAGCACAGATACGCAGTATTTT.

This clone was observed a handful of times. The chain links TRBV2 to TRBJ2-1, with 7 bases lining up with TRBD2. Losses at the gene ends were 4 bases for V and 0 bases for J; bases not matched to a gene: 18. The CDR3 has 20 amino acids. Germline V CDR1 and CDR2: SNHLY, FYNNEI. CDR3 region: CASSGARGGDTRASYNEQFF. DNA of the CDR3: TGTGCCAGCAGTGGGGCACGCGGGGGAGACACCAGAGCCTCCTACAATGAGCAGTTCTTC.

The chain joins TRBV5-6 to TRBJ1-4, with 9 bases matching TRBD1. The germline gives CDR1 SGHDT, CDR2 YYEEEE. The V gene end was trimmed by 4 bases and the J gene end by 8 bases; junction bases not matched to a gene: 6. This CDR3 is 14 amino acids long. DNA for the CDR3: TGTGCCAGCAGCCGACAGGGGGTAGGAGAAAAACTGTTTTTT. This codes for CASSRQGVGEKLFF. The full variable domain, in which reference TRBV5-6 and TRBJ1-4 provide the parts outside the CDR3, is DAGVTQSPTHLIKTRGQQVTLRCSPKSGHDTVSWYQQALGQGPQFIFQYYEEEERQRGNFPDRFSGHQFPNYSSELNVNALLLGDSALYLCASSRQGVGEKLFFGSGTQLSVL.

This chain links TRBV7-7 with TRBJ2-5, with TRBD2 matching over 8 bases. This CDR3 contains 16 residues. J gave up 2 bases and V 1 base, and 6 bases lay outside the gene matches. Per the germline V gene, CDR1 is SSHAT and CDR2 is FNYEAQ (reference sequence). This CDR3 reads CASSLGIAGLQETQYF. The CDR3 bases are TGTGCCAGCAGCTTAGGAATAGCGGGGTTACAAGAGACCCAGTACTTC. The full variable domain, rest sourced from reference TRBV7-7 and TRBJ2-5, is GAGVSQSPRYKVTKRGQDVTLRCDPISSHATLYWYQQALGQGPEFLTYFNYEAQPDKSGLPSDRFSAERPEGSISTLTIQRTEQRDSAMYRCASSLGIAGLQETQYFGPGTRLLVL.